This T cell receptor beta chain was retrieved from a study of blood T cell repertoires in COVID-19. Across the study: T cells, B-cell-depleted T cells, or PBMCs supplied cDNA or gDNA.

Under the authors' procedure: Estimated nucleated cell counts came from reference gene primer amplification. Method: immunoSEQ multiplex PCR; TCRdb's copy keeps in-frame clones and lacks some. D and trimming were read from the DNA, whereas the V and J calls and clone size are those reported in that table. Of 280,000 or so clones in the sample, around 89% were seen once. V trimming: 3 bases; J trimming: 5 bases; junction bases outside the gene matches: 5. Germline lookup yields CDR1 SGHNT and CDR2 YYREEE (reference sequence). The CDR3 runs 15 residues. The J gene is TRBJ1-4, the V gene TRBV5-4, with 9 positions matching TRBD1. The sample was peripheral blood. This TCR came from a woman aged 55-69 years with acute or convalescent COVID-19. CDR3 residues: CASSSRTGENEKLFF. CDR3 in DNA: TGTGCCAGCAGCTCCCGGACAGGGGAGAATGAAAAACTGTTTTTT.